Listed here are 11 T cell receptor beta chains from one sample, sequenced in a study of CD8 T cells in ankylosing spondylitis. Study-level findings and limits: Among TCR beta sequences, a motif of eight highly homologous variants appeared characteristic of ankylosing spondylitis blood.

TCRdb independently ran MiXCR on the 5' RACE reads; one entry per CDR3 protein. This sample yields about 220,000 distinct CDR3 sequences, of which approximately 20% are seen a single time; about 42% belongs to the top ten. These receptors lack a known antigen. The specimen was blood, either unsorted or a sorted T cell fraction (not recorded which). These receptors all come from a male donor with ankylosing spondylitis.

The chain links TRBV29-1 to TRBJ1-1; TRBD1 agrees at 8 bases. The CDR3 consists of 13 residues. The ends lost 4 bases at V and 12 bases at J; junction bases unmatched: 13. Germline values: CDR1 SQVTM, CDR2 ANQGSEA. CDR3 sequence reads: CSVVIPGQAGTFF. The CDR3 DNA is TGCAGCGTTGTTATCCCGGGACAGGCGGGGACTTTCTTT.

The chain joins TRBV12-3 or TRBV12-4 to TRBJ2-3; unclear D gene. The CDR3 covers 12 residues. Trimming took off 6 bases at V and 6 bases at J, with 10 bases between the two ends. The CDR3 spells CASSQPPDTQYF. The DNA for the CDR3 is TGTGCCAGCAGCCAGCCCCCGGATACGCAGTATTTT.

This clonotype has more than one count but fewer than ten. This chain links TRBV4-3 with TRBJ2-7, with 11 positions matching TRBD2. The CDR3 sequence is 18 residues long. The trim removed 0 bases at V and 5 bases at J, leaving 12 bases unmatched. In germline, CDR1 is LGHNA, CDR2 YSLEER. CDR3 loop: CASSQDSGTSGIFHEQYF. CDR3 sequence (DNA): TGCGCCAGCAGCCAAGACTCCGGGACTAGCGGAATTTTCCACGAGCAGTACTTC.

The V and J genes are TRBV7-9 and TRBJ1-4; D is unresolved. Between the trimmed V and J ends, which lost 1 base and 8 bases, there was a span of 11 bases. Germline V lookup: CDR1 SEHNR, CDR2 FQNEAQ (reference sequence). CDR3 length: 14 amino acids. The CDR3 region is CASSLDSGREKLFF. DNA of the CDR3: TGTGCCAGCAGCTTAGACTCGGGTCGGGAAAAACTGTTTTTT.

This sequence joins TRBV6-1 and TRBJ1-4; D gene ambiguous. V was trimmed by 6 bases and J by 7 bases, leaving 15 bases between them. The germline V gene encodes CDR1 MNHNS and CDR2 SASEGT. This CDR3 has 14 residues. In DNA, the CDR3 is TGTGCCAGCAGCCCAAAGGCCGTTAGTGAAAAACTGTTTTTT. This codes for CASSPKAVSEKLFF.

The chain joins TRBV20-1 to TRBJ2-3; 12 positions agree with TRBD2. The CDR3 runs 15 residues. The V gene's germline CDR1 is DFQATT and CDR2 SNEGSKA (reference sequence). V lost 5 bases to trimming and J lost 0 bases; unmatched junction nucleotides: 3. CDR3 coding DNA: TGCAGTGCTGACGGACTAGCGGGAAGCACAGATACGCAGTATTTT. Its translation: CSADGLAGSTDTQYF.

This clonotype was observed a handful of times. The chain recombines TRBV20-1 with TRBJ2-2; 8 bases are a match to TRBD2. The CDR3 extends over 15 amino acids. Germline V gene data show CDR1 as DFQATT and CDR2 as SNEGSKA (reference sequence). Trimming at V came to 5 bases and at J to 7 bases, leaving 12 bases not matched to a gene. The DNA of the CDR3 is TGCAGTGCTGATCCCCTGCGGGGGGCGGGCGGGGAGCTGTTTTTT. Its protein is CSADPLRGAGGELFF.

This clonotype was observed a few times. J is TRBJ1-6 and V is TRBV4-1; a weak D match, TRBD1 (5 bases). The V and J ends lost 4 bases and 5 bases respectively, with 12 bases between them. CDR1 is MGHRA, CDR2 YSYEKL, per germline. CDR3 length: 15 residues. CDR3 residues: CASSLIWGNNSPLHF. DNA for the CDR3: TGCGCCAGCAGCCTTATTTGGGGGAATAATTCACCCCTCCACTTT.

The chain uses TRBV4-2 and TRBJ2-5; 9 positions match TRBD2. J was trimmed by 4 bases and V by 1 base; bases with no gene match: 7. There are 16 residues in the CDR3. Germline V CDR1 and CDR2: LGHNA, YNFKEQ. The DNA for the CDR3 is TGTGCCAGCAGCCAAGTCGGTAGCGGGGGAGGAGAGACCCAGTACTTC. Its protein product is CASSQVGSGGGETQYF.

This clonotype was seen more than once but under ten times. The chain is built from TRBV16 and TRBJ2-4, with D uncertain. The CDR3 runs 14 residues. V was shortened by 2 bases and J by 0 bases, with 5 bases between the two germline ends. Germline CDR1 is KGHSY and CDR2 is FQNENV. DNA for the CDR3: TGTGCCAGCAGCCAAGCCGGAGCCAAAAACATTCAGTACTTC. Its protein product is CASSQAGAKNIQYF. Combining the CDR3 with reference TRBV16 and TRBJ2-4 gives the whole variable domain GEEVAQTPKHLVRGEGQKAKLYCAPIKGHSYVFWYQQVLKNEFKFLISFQNENVFDETGMPKERFSAKCLPNSPCSLEIQATKLEDSAVYFCASSQAGAKNIQYFGAGTRLSVL.

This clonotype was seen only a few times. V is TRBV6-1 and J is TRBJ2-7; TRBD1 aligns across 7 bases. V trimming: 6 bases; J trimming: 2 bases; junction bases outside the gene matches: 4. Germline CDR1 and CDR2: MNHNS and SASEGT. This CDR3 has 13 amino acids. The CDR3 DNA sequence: TGTGCCAGCAGCGACAGGGCGACCTACGAGCAGTACTTC. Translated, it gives CASSDRATYEQYF.